Shown below are 8 T cell receptor beta chains from a single sample sequenced in a study of blood T cell repertoires in COVID-19. TCRdb's table, derived via immunoSEQ multiplex PCR, lists solely in-frame clones and lacks some. The repertoire consists of over 200,000 clones, with more than 85% occurring once and the leading ten covering over 0.75%. The sequenced sample consisted of peripheral blood. Receptor source: a man aged 55 to 70 with COVID-19, enrolled during active disease.

The CDR3 DNA reads as TGTGCCAGTAGTCCCCGTCCCGGTGCGGGCAATGAGCAGTTCTTC. Its protein is CASSPRPGAGNEQFF. The chain links TRBV19 to TRBJ2-1, with D perhaps TRBD2 (5 bases). Germline values: CDR1 LNHDA, CDR2 SQIVND (reference sequence). The CDR3 is 15 residues long. V was trimmed by 5 bases and J by 6 bases, leaving 17 bases between them.

DNA for the CDR3: TGTGCCAGCAGTTTATCCCCGTGGACAGGGCGCAGGGTGTACGAGCAGTACTTC. Its translation is CASSLSPWTGRRVYEQYF. This rearrangement joins TRBV27 to TRBJ2-7; 8 bases match TRBD1. This CDR3 is 18 amino acids long. Losses at the gene ends were 0 bases for V and 4 bases for J; bases not matched to a gene: 14. Germline assignment: CDR1 MNHEY and CDR2 SMNVEV (reference sequence).

The rearrangement links TRBV27 to TRBJ1-4; D possibly corresponds to TRBD1 (5 bases). V lost 3 bases to trimming and J lost 5 bases, with 13 bases between them. The germline V gene encodes CDR1 MNHEY and CDR2 SMNVEV (reference sequence). This CDR3 spans 15 amino acids. In nucleotides, the CDR3 is TGTGCCAGCAGTTTGACGATCGGGGGAAATGAAAAACTGTTTTTT. Protein: CASSLTIGGNEKLFF.

This chain connects TRBV18 to TRBJ2-7, with D tentatively TRBD1 (5 bases). The CDR3 spans 14 residues. Trimming took 3 bases from V and 2 from J, leaving 11 bases between them. CDR1 and CDR2 (germline): KGHSH, LQKENI. CDR3 coding DNA: TGTGCCAGCTCACCGACAGCTACAACCTACGAGCAGTACTTC. Translation gives CASSPTATTYEQYF.

The genes are TRBV7-2 and TRBJ2-2; 7 positions match TRBD1. Germline-derived CDR1 and CDR2 are SGHTA and FQGNSA. The length of the CDR3 is 15 residues. The ends lost 6 bases at V and 6 bases at J; junction bases unmatched: 10. The chain's CDR3 is CASSMWDSHPGELFF. The CDR3 bases are TGTGCCAGCAGTATGTGGGACAGCCATCCCGGGGAGCTGTTTTTT. The full variable domain, completed using reference TRBV7-2 and TRBJ2-2, is GAGVSQSPSNKVTEKGKDVELRCDPISGHTALYWYRQSLGQGLEFLIYFQGNSAPDKSGLPSDRFSAERTGGSVSTLTIQRTQQEDSAVYLCASSMWDSHPGELFFGEGSRLTVL.

The chain couples TRBV2 to TRBJ2-5; TRBD2 aligns across 8 bases. The CDR3 length is 14 residues. Germline CDR1 reads SNHLY; CDR2 reads FYNNEI. V was clipped by 4 bases and J by 3 bases; unmatched bases: 4. This CDR3 is CASSVSGMEETQYF. The CDR3 DNA reads as TGTGCCAGCAGTGTTAGCGGGATGGAAGAGACCCAGTACTTC.

The chain combines TRBV30 with TRBJ1-2; no firm D call. Trimming stripped 0 bases from V and 7 bases from J, with 9 bases between. Germline values: CDR1 GTSNPN, CDR2 SVGIG (reference sequence). There are 12 residues in the CDR3. CDR3 bases: TGTGCCTGGAGTGTGGTATCAGGTGGCTACACCTTC. It translates to CAWSVVSGGYTF.

The chain links TRBV4-2 to TRBJ2-1, with 8 bases lining up with TRBD2. The V gene end was trimmed by 4 bases and the J gene end by 0 bases; junction bases not matched to a gene: 5. CDR3 size: 16 residues. Germline V gene lookup returns CDR1 LGHNA and CDR2 YNFKEQ. The CDR3 DNA is TGTGCCAGCAGCCTCGGGACTAGTCTCTCCTACAATGAGCAGTTCTTC. Its protein is CASSLGTSLSYNEQFF.